This TCR beta chain was recovered during a study of response to subunit inactivated influenza vaccine. Study-wide results and limits: Authors suggested each seasonal influenza vaccination recruits few new T cells.

V was clipped by 1 base and J by 6 bases, with 12 bases between them. Germline CDR1 reads SEHNR; CDR2 reads FQNEAQ (reference sequence). The CDR3 has 14 residues. TCRdb called the RT-PCR reads again in MiXCR, with one record for every CDR3 protein. The sample has 300,000 to 350,000 distinct CDR3 sequences; 20% to 25% are singletons. This clonotype was counted only a few times. What it binds is not known. The sequence came from a man aged 45 to 70 who received an inactivated influenza vaccine. The rearrangement links TRBV7-9 to TRBJ1-1; D remains ambiguous. The sample consisted of PBMCs from blood, taken less than 22 months after vaccination. CDR3 coding DNA: TGTGCCAGCAGCTTAGGGGCTGACTCCGCTGAAGCTTTCTTT. Its translation is CASSLGADSAEAFF.